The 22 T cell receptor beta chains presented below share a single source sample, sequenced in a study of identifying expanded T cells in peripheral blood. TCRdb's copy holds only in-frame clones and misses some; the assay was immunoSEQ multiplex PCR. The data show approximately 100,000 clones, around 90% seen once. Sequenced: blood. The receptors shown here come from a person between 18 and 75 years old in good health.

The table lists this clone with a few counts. In nucleotides, the CDR3 is TGTGCCAGCAGCTTCACAGAAGAGTATGGCTACACCTTC. It is translated as CASSFTEEYGYTF. This chain joins TRBV11-2 and TRBJ1-2; D remains unclear. The V end lost 3 bases, the J end lost 5 bases, and 10 bases lay between the germline ends. Germline-derived CDR1 and CDR2 are SGHAT and FQNNGV. The CDR3 length is 13 residues.

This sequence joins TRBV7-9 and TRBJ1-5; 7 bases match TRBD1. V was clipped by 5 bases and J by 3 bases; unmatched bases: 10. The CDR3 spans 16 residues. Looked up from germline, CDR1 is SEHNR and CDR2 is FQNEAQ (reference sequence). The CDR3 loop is CASSPSGTVNNQPQHF. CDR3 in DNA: TGTGCCAGCAGCCCTAGTGGGACAGTTAACAATCAGCCCCAGCATTTT.

CDR3: CATSRDGDTQYF. CDR3 coding DNA: TGTGCCACCAGCAGAGACGGAGATACGCAGTATTTT. This chain uses TRBV15 with TRBJ2-3; D unresolved. The germline gives CDR1 LNHNV, CDR2 YYDKDF (reference sequence). Trimming took off 0 bases at V and 5 bases at J, with 3 bases between the two ends. The CDR3 is 12 amino acids. The whole variable domain, remainder taken from reference TRBV15 and TRBJ2-3, is DAMVIQNPRYQVTQFGKPVTLSCSQTLNHNVMYWYQQKSSQAPKLLFHYYDKDFNNEADTPDNFQSRRPNTSFCFLDIRSPGLGDTAMYLCATSRDGDTQYFGPGTRLTVL.

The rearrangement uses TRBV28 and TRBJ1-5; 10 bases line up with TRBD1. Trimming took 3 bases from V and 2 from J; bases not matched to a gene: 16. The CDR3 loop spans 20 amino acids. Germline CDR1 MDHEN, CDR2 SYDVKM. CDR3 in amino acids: CASSFRRGTGVHRGNQPQHF. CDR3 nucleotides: TGTGCCAGCAGTTTTCGCCGCGGGACAGGGGTACATAGGGGCAATCAGCCCCAGCATTTT.

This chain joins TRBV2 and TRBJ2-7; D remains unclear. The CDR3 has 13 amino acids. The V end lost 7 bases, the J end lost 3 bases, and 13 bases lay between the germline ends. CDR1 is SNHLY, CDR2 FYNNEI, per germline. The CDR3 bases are TGTGCCAGCAAAATGGATGTGGTCTACGAGCAGTACTTC. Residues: CASKMDVVYEQYF.

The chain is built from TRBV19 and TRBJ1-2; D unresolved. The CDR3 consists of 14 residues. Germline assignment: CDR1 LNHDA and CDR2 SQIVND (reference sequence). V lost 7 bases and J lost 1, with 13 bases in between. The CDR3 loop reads CASKIGTVNYGYTF. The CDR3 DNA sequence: TGTGCCAGTAAGATCGGTACCGTTAACTATGGCTACACCTTC. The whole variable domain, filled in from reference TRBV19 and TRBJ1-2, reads DGGITQSPKYLFRKEGQNVTLSCEQNLNHDAMYWYRQDPGQGLRLIYYSQIVNDFQKGDIAEGYSVSREKKESFPLTVTSAQKNPTAFYLCASKIGTVNYGYTFGSGTRLTVV.

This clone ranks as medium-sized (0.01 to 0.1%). CDR3 loop: CASSPPDATNEKLFF. Here the CDR3 DNA reads TGTGCCAGCAGCCCCCCGGATGCAACTAATGAAAAACTGTTTTTT. The chain recombines TRBV7-9 with TRBJ1-4, with unresolved D. The CDR3 loop spans 15 amino acids. The V gene's germline CDR1 is SEHNR and CDR2 FQNEAQ (reference sequence). Trimming pared 5 bases from V and 0 bases from J, leaving 10 bases between.

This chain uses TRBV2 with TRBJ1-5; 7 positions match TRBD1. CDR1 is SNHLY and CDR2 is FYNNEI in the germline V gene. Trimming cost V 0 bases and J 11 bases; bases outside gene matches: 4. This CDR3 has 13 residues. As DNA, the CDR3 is TGTGCCAGCAGTGAAGCGGGAGGGGGCGCCCAGCATTTT. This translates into CASSEAGGGAQHF.

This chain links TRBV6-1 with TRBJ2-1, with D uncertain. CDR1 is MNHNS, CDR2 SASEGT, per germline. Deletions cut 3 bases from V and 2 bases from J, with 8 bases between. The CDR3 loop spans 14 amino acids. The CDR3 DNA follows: TGTGCCAGCAGTGAGCTGGGTACCTACAATGAGCAGTTCTTC. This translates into CASSELGTYNEQFF.

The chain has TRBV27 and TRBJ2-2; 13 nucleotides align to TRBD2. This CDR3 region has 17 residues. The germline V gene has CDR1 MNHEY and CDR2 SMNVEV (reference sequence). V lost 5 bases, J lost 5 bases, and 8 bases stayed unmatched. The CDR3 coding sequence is TGTGCCAGCAGTCCCACTAGCGGGGGGGACCTTACCGGGGAGCTGTTTTTT. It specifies CASSPTSGGDLTGELFF.

DNA of the CDR3: TGTGCCAGCAGTCCCGGGGGGCCAAGCTCCTACAATGAGCAGTTCTTC. The encoded protein is CASSPGGPSSYNEQFF. The chain combines TRBV7-9 with TRBJ2-1, with D possibly matching TRBD2 (7 bases). The CDR3 is 16 amino acids. Trimming took off 6 bases at V and 0 bases at J, with 15 bases between the two ends. Per the germline V gene, CDR1 is SEHNR and CDR2 is FQNEAQ (reference sequence).

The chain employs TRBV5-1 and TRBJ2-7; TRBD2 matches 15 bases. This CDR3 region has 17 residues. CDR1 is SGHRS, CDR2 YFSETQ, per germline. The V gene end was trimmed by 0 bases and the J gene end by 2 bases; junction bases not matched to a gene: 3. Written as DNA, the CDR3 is TGCGCCAGCAGCTTGGTGGGACTAGCGGGGGGCACCTACGAGCAGTACTTC. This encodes CASSLVGLAGGTYEQYF.

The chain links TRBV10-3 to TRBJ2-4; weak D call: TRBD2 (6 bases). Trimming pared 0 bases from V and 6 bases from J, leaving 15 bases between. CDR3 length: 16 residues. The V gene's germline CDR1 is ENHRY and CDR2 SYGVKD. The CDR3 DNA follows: TGTGCCATCAGTGAGTCGACGGGGGTCGGCTCAAACATTCAGTACTTC. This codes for CAISESTGVGSNIQYF.

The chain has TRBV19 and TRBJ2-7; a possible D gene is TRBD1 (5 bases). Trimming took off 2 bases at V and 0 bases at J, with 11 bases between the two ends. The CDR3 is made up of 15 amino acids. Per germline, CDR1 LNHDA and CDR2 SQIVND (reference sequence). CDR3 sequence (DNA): TGTGCCAGTAGTATAACTTTGACAGACTCCTACGAGCAGTACTTC. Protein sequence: CASSITLTDSYEQYF.

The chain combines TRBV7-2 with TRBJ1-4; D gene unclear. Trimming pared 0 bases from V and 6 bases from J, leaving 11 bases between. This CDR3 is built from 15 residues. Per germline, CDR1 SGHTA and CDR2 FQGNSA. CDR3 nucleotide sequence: TGTGCCAGCAGCTTAGCGGGGAGGGCAGATGAAAAACTGTTTTTT. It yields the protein CASSLAGRADEKLFF.

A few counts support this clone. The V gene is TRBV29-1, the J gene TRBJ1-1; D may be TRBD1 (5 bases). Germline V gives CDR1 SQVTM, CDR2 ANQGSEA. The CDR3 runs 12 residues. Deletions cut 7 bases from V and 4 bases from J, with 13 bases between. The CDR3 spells CSAVTRATEAFF. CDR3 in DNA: TGCAGCGCCGTAACCAGGGCCACTGAAGCTTTCTTT.

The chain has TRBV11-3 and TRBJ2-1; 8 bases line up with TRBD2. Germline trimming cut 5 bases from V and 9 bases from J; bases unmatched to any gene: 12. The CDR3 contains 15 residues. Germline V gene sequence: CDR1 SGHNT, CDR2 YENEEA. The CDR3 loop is CASSHGGAGVTEQFF. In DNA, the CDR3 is TGTGCCAGCAGCCACGGGGGAGCGGGAGTCACTGAGCAGTTCTTC.

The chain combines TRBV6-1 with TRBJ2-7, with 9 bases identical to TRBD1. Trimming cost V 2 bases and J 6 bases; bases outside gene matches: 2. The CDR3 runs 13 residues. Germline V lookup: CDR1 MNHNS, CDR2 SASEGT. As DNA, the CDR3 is TGTGCCAGCAGTGAAATGACAGGGGGCGAGCAGTACTTC. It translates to CASSEMTGGEQYF.

The CDR3 spells CAITPRTSGTYEQYF. The CDR3 bases are TGTGCCATAACCCCGAGGACTAGCGGGACCTACGAGCAGTACTTC. The chain uses TRBV10-3 and TRBJ2-7; TRBD2 matches 12 bases. Germline CDR1 reads ENHRY; CDR2 reads SYGVKD. CDR3 size: 15 residues. V lost 9 bases to trimming and J lost 2 bases; unmatched junction nucleotides: 8.

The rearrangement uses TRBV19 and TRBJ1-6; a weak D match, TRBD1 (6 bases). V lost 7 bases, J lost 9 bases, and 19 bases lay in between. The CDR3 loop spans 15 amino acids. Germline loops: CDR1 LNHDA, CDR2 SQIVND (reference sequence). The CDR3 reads CASTGTVRGGSPLHF. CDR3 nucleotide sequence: TGTGCCAGTACCGGTACCGTCAGGGGCGGTTCACCCCTCCACTTT.

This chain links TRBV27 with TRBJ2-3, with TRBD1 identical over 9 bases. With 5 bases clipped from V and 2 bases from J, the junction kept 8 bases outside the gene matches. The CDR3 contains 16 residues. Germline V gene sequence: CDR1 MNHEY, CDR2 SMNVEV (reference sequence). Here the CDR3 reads CASSTSGTGPTDTQYF. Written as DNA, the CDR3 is TGTGCCAGCAGTACTTCCGGGACAGGGCCCACAGATACGCAGTATTTT.

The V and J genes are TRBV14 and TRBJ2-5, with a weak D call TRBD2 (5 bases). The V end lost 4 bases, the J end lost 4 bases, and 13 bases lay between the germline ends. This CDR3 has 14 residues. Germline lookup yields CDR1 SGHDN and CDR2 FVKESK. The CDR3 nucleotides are TGTGCCAGCAGCCCCTACGGGGTTCTAGAGACCCAGTACTTC. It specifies CASSPYGVLETQYF.